The subject of this entry is one T cell receptor (beta chain). The antigen is not known. A multiplex PCR was run with 60 Vbeta primers and 13 Jbeta primers. Original processing methods: It was a later analysis that counted tens of millions of unique TCR beta chains, of which approximately 9.9 million were shared. Assay: immunoSEQ multiplex PCR; the TCRdb copy retains only in-frame clones and omits some. That table supplies the V and J calls and clone size; D and trimming were determined from the DNA. The data show around 94,000 clones, more than 75% seen once. The data stem from a study of cytomegalovirus exposure and HLA in healthy donors. Study-level results: In a later analysis, specific HLA alleles were associated with some 16,000 TCR beta sequences at a 0.05 false discovery rate. Rare sequences made up most TCRs, while some public TCRs were found in many donors. Analysis was performed later, and it showed HLA-associated TCR beta chains to be more clonally expanded than equally common others.

The CDR3 loop spans 11 amino acids. Germline CDR1 is SQVTM and CDR2 is ANQGSEA. Sequenced: PBMCs. The chain employs TRBV29-1 and TRBJ2-5; tentatively, D is TRBD1 (6 bases). The assigned J gene may be wrong: the sequence end matches TRBJ2-7 better. The source is a human donor in good health. The CDR3 nucleotides are TGCAGCGGAGGACAGTCCTACGAGCAGTACTTC. This encodes CSGGQSYEQYF.